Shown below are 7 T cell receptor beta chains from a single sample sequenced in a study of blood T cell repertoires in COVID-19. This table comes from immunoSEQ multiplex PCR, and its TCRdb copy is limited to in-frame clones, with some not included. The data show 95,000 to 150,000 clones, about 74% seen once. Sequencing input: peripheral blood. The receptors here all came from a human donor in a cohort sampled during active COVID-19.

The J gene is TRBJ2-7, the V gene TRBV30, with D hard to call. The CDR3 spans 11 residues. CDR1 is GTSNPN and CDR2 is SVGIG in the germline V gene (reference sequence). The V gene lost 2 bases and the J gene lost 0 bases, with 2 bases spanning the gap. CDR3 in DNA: TGTGCCTGGAGTTACTCCTACGAGCAGTACTTC. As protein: CAWSYSYEQYF.

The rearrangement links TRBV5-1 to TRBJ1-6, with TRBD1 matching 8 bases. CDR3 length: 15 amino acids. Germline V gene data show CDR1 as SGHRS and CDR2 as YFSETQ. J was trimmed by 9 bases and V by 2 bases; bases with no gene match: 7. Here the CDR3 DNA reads TGCGCCAGCAGCTTAACCCAGGGGGCGGGTTCACCCCTCCACTTT. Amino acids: CASSLTQGAGSPLHF.

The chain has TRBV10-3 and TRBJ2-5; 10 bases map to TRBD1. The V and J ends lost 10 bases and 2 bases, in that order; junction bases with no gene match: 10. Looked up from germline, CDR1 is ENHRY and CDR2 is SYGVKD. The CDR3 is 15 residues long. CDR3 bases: TGTGCCAGCCGACAGGGGGCAAGGGATCAAGAGACCCAGTACTTC. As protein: CASRQGARDQETQYF.

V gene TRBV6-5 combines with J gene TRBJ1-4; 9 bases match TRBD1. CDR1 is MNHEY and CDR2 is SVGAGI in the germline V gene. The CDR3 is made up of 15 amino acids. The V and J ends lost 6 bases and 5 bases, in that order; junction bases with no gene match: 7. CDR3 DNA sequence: TGTGCCAGCAGACCGGACAGGGGATCGAATGAAAAACTGTTTTTT. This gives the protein CASRPDRGSNEKLFF.

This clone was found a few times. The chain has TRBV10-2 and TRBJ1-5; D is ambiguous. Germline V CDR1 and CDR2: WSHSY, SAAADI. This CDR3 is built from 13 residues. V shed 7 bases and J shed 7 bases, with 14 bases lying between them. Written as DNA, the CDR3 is TGCGCCAGCATGAATTCCGGGAACCAGCCCCAGCATTTT. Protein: CASMNSGNQPQHF.

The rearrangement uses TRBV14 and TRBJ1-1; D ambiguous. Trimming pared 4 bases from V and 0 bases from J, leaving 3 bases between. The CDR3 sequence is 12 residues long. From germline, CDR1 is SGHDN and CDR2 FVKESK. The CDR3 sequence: CASSPMNTEAFF. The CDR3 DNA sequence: TGTGCCAGCAGCCCCATGAACACTGAAGCTTTCTTT. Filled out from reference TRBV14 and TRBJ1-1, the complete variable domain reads EAGVTQFPSHSVIEKGQTVTLRCDPISGHDNLYWYRRVMGKEIKFLLHFVKESKQDESGMPNNRFLAERTGGTYSTLKVQPAELEDSGVYFCASSPMNTEAFFGQGTRLTVV.

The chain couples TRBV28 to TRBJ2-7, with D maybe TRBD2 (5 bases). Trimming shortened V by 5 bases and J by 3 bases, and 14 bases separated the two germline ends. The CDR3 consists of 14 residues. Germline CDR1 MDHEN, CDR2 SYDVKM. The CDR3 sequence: CASSRPPGNYEQYF. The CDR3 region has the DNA TGTGCCAGCAGTCGACCCCCGGGAAACTACGAGCAGTACTTC.